Listed below are T cell receptor beta chains from one sample, sequenced in a study of OX40 agonist ivuxolimab in advanced cancers. Sequencing used immunoSEQ multiplex PCR; TCRdb keeps in-frame clones, though not all of them. Here the sample spans some 10,000 clones, roughly three fifths being singletons. The sample here was CD4+ or CD8+ T cells sorted from blood, taken in a trial of the OX40 agonist ivuxolimab. These receptors came from an adult with an advanced solid tumor such as melanoma, head and neck, liver or kidney cancer. Both conserved end residues are part of each CDR3. Each record gives: clone size, J gene, D gene, V gene, CDR3 DNA, CDR3 protein. A D gene is named only where the DNA matches it firmly. The size field is filled for only some rows; it gives once, few, many or a size class.

clone_size: .
j_call: TRBJ2-1
d_call: TRBD2
v_call: TRBV2
cdr3_nt: TGTGCCACCACCTACGGGAGGATGAATGAGCAGTTCTTC
cdr3_aa: CATTYGRMNEQFF

clone_size: .
j_call: TRBJ2-1
d_call: .
v_call: TRBV6-1
cdr3_nt: TGTGCCAGCAGTGAGACGTGGGTCAGCTCCTACAATGAGCAGTTCTTC
cdr3_aa: CASSETWVSSYNEQFF

clone_size: .
j_call: TRBJ1-2
d_call: .
v_call: TRBV10-2
cdr3_nt: TGCGCCAGCAGTGAGCAGGGCGGGGGAGCTAACTATGGCTACACCTTC
cdr3_aa: CASSEQGGGANYGYTF

clone_size: .
j_call: TRBJ2-7
d_call: .
v_call: TRBV7-8
cdr3_nt: TGTGCCAGCAGCTTAGTAACCTACGAGCAGTACTTC
cdr3_aa: CASSLVTYEQYF

clone_size: .
j_call: TRBJ1-1
d_call: .
v_call: TRBV7-2
cdr3_nt: TGTGCCAGCAGCTTAGATGGGGGGTCGAGGGCACCGAACACTGAAGCTTTCTTT
cdr3_aa: CASSLDGGSRAPNTEAFF

clone_size: .
j_call: TRBJ2-7
d_call: TRBD2
v_call: TRBV7-6
cdr3_nt: TGTGCCAGCAGCTTGACTAGCGGAGAGAGCTACTACGAGCAGTACTTC
cdr3_aa: CASSLTSGESYYEQYF

clone_size: few
j_call: TRBJ2-1
d_call: TRBD2
v_call: TRBV25-1
cdr3_nt: TGTGCCAGCAGTGGGGGACTAGCGGGAGGGAGCTCCTACAATGAGCAGTTCTTC
cdr3_aa: CASSGGLAGGSSYNEQFF

clone_size: .
j_call: TRBJ2-1
d_call: .
v_call: TRBV27
cdr3_nt: TGTGCCAGCAGTTTATCGGGGCCCAGAGAGCAGTTCTTC
cdr3_aa: CASSLSGPREQFF

clone_size: .
j_call: TRBJ2-2
d_call: .
v_call: TRBV14
cdr3_nt: TGTGCCAGCAGCCAGAGAGTTGATCGGGAGCTGTTTTTT
cdr3_aa: CASSQRVDRELFF

clone_size: few
j_call: TRBJ1-4
d_call: .
v_call: TRBV5-5
cdr3_nt: TGTGCCAGCAAGTCCACAGGTGCAACTAATGAAAAACTGTTTTTT
cdr3_aa: CASKSTGATNEKLFF

clone_size: .
j_call: TRBJ2-1
d_call: .
v_call: TRBV15
cdr3_nt: TGTGCCACCAGCAGGTGGCGGGGAGGATACAATGAGCAGTTCTTC
cdr3_aa: CATSRWRGGYNEQFF

clone_size: .
j_call: TRBJ2-5
d_call: TRBD2
v_call: TRBV6-5
cdr3_nt: TGTGCCAGCAGTTACACGGGAGGGCAAGAGACCCAGTACTTC
cdr3_aa: CASSYTGGQETQYF

clone_size: few
j_call: TRBJ2-1
d_call: TRBD2
v_call: TRBV5-1
cdr3_nt: TGCGCCAGCAAGGGGGGCGTGACTAGCGGGTCCTACAATGAGCAGTTCTTC
cdr3_aa: CASKGGVTSGSYNEQFF

clone_size: .
j_call: TRBJ1-2
d_call: .
v_call: TRBV9
cdr3_nt: TGTGCCAGCACCCTAGCGTTGGCCACTAACTATGGCTACACCTTC
cdr3_aa: CASTLALATNYGYTF

clone_size: many
j_call: TRBJ2-2
d_call: .
v_call: TRBV6-1
cdr3_nt: TGTGCCAGCATGAGGCCGGGGGCGAACACCGGGGAGCTGTTTTTT
cdr3_aa: CASMRPGANTGELFF

clone_size: .
j_call: TRBJ1-2
d_call: .
v_call: TRBV6-1
cdr3_nt: TGTGCCAGCAGGTCCTCCCTCTCTGGCTACACCTTC
cdr3_aa: CASRSSLSGYTF

clone_size: .
j_call: TRBJ1-1
d_call: .
v_call: TRBV11-2
cdr3_nt: TGTGCCAGCAGCTTCCTAAACACTGAAGCTTTCTTT
cdr3_aa: CASSFLNTEAFF

clone_size: .
j_call: TRBJ1-1
d_call: TRBD1
v_call: TRBV9
cdr3_nt: TGTGCCAGCAGCCTTGGCCCCACACCGGGACAGATGAACACTGAAGCTTTCTTT
cdr3_aa: CASSLGPTPGQMNTEAFF

clone_size: .
j_call: TRBJ2-7
d_call: TRBD2
v_call: TRBV7-2
cdr3_nt: TGTGCCAGCAGCTTCACTAGCGGGAGATACGAGCAGTACTTC
cdr3_aa: CASSFTSGRYEQYF

clone_size: .
j_call: TRBJ2-1
d_call: .
v_call: TRBV5-1
cdr3_nt: TGCGCCAGCAGCTTGGTTGGGGTAGCGTACAATGAGCAGTTCTTC
cdr3_aa: CASSLVGVAYNEQFF

clone_size: few
j_call: TRBJ1-1
d_call: .
v_call: TRBV10-3
cdr3_nt: TGTGCCATCAGTGGGAGCTACAACACTGAAGCTTTCTTT
cdr3_aa: CAISGSYNTEAFF

clone_size: few
j_call: TRBJ2-7
d_call: .
v_call: TRBV5-8
cdr3_nt: TGTGCCAGCAGCCCCCGGGAGCAGTACTTC
cdr3_aa: CASSPREQYF

clone_size: .
j_call: TRBJ1-4
d_call: .
v_call: TRBV19
cdr3_nt: TGTGCCAGTAGTATAGGGCCTCAGGCACTGTTTTTT
cdr3_aa: CASSIGPQALFF

clone_size: .
j_call: TRBJ2-1
d_call: .
v_call: TRBV19
cdr3_nt: TGTGCCAGTAGGGAGTACAATGAGCAGTTCTTC
cdr3_aa: CASREYNEQFF

clone_size: .
j_call: TRBJ1-2
d_call: .
v_call: TRBV28
cdr3_nt: TGTGCCAGCAGTTTCGAAAACTATGGCTACACCTTC
cdr3_aa: CASSFENYGYTF

clone_size: .
j_call: TRBJ2-1
d_call: .
v_call: TRBV19
cdr3_nt: TGTGCCAGTATGGGCGGGATGGGCAATGAGCAGTTCTTC
cdr3_aa: CASMGGMGNEQFF

clone_size: few
j_call: TRBJ2-7
d_call: .
v_call: TRBV6-9
cdr3_nt: TGTGCCAGCGGGACGTACGAGCAGTACTTC
cdr3_aa: CASGTYEQYF

clone_size: .
j_call: TRBJ2-7
d_call: .
v_call: TRBV7-5
cdr3_nt: TGTGCCAGAACCACCGAGTGGGGAAACAGGTCCTACGAGCAGTACTTC
cdr3_aa: CARTTEWGNRSYEQYF

clone_size: .
j_call: TRBJ1-2
d_call: .
v_call: TRBV4-1
cdr3_nt: TGCGCCAGCAGCCAAGATCTTAGGACTCACTATGGCTACACCTTC
cdr3_aa: CASSQDLRTHYGYTF

clone_size: .
j_call: TRBJ2-3
d_call: .
v_call: TRBV18
cdr3_nt: TGTGCCAGCTCACCACCCCAAGCGGCTACCTCTACGTCCCATACGCAGTCTTTT
cdr3_aa: CASSPPQAATSTSHTQSF

clone_size: .
j_call: TRBJ1-5
d_call: .
v_call: TRBV7-2
cdr3_nt: TGTGCCAGCAGCTTTACAAATAGCAATCAGCCCCAGCATTTT
cdr3_aa: CASSFTNSNQPQHF

clone_size: .
j_call: TRBJ1-1
d_call: .
v_call: TRBV6-9
cdr3_nt: TGTGCCAGCAGTTGGGGGGGCACTGAAGCTTTCTTT
cdr3_aa: CASSWGGTEAFF

clone_size: few
j_call: TRBJ2-1
d_call: .
v_call: TRBV5-1
cdr3_nt: TGCGCCAGCAGCTTGGCCGCTAATGAGCAGTTCTTC
cdr3_aa: CASSLAANEQFF

clone_size: .
j_call: TRBJ2-1
d_call: .
v_call: TRBV9
cdr3_nt: TGTGCCAGCAGCCCTCAAGCGAGTGATGAGCAGTTCTTC
cdr3_aa: CASSPQASDEQFF

clone_size: .
j_call: TRBJ2-2
d_call: .
v_call: TRBV27
cdr3_nt: TGTGCCAGCAGTTCCATGTCGGGCCAGAGAAACACCGGGGAGCTGTTTTTT
cdr3_aa: CASSSMSGQRNTGELFF

clone_size: .
j_call: TRBJ2-7
d_call: .
v_call: TRBV5-4
cdr3_nt: TGTGCCAGCAGCTTGGACGCCTCCTACGAGCAGTACTTC
cdr3_aa: CASSLDASYEQYF

clone_size: .
j_call: TRBJ2-6
d_call: .
v_call: TRBV6-5
cdr3_nt: TGTGCCAGCAGAATAGTTAACTCTCGGGCCAACGTCCTGACTTTC
cdr3_aa: CASRIVNSRANVLTF

clone_size: .
j_call: TRBJ2-7
d_call: TRBD1
v_call: TRBV9
cdr3_nt: TGTGCCAGCAGCACAAGGGACAGGCCAACGAAGCAGTACTTC
cdr3_aa: CASSTRDRPTKQYF

clone_size: .
j_call: TRBJ2-6
d_call: .
v_call: TRBV19
cdr3_nt: TGTGCCAGTAGTGTGTTCACGACAACACAAAGTCGGGCCAACGTCCTGACTTTC
cdr3_aa: CASSVFTTTQSRANVLTF

clone_size: .
j_call: TRBJ1-1
d_call: .
v_call: TRBV27
cdr3_nt: TGTGCCAGCAGTTTAACGGCGCGGGGCACCGAAGCTTTCTTT
cdr3_aa: CASSLTARGTEAFF

clone_size: once
j_call: TRBJ2-1
d_call: TRBD2
v_call: TRBV19
cdr3_nt: TGTGCCAGTAGTACCGTAGCGGGTTTCTACAATGAGCAGTTCTTC
cdr3_aa: CASSTVAGFYNEQFF

clone_size: few
j_call: TRBJ1-1
d_call: TRBD1
v_call: TRBV10-3
cdr3_nt: TGTGCCATCAGTCATCCGGGACAGGGGACTGAAGCTTTCTTT
cdr3_aa: CAISHPGQGTEAFF

clone_size: .
j_call: TRBJ1-1
d_call: .
v_call: TRBV4-1
cdr3_nt: TGCGCCAGCAGCCAGGTGCAGGGAGATATCACTGAAGCTTTCTTT
cdr3_aa: CASSQVQGDITEAFF

clone_size: medium-sized
j_call: TRBJ1-1
d_call: TRBD1
v_call: TRBV19
cdr3_nt: TGTGCCAGTATCCCGAGATGGGGACAGGTAGTGGTATCGAACACTGAAGCTTTCTTT
cdr3_aa: CASIPRWGQVVVSNTEAFF

clone_size: .
j_call: TRBJ2-1
d_call: .
v_call: TRBV7-8
cdr3_nt: TGTGCCAGCAGCTTAGCGGGACGCACCTACAATGAGCAGTTCTTC
cdr3_aa: CASSLAGRTYNEQFF

clone_size: .
j_call: TRBJ2-1
d_call: .
v_call: TRBV5-5
cdr3_nt: TGTGCCAGCAGCTTAGACCGCGGAGTCGGGTCCGCCCACAATGAGCAGTTCTTC
cdr3_aa: CASSLDRGVGSAHNEQFF

clone_size: few
j_call: TRBJ2-7
d_call: .
v_call: TRBV27
cdr3_nt: TGTGCCAGCAGCCTGACAGTCTTCTCCTACGAGCAGTACTTC
cdr3_aa: CASSLTVFSYEQYF

clone_size: .
j_call: TRBJ1-4
d_call: .
v_call: TRBV5-1
cdr3_nt: TGCGCCAGCAGGGTGTTCGGGGAAACGCATGAAAAACTGTTTTTT
cdr3_aa: CASRVFGETHEKLFF

clone_size: few
j_call: TRBJ2-1
d_call: TRBD1
v_call: TRBV7-8
cdr3_nt: TGTGCCAGCAGCTCCTTGACAGGGGGGTACAATGAGCAGTTCTTC
cdr3_aa: CASSSLTGGYNEQFF